These 8 T cell receptor beta chains were all obtained from the same sample, sequenced in a study of vaccination effects on CD4 cells after COVID-19. Sequencing was performed with immunoSEQ multiplex PCR; in TCRdb, only in-frame clones are kept and a portion is missing. The repertoire holds tens of thousands of clones, approximately 73% seen once, with approximately 10% in the top ten. For these TCRs, the target antigens are not known. The culture ran for about 11 days, and then CD4+ T cells were isolated. Sequences were derived from CD4+ T cells from PBMCs cultured without peptide, sampled before COVID-19 vaccination. All receptors come from a human donor who received a COVID-19 vaccine.

In regard to this clone: The same CDR3 can be traced to other DNA sequences in this sample. This chain links TRBV6-5 with TRBJ1-2, with 7 bases matching TRBD1. The CDR3 totals 15 residues. Losses at the gene ends were 0 bases for V and 0 bases for J; bases not matched to a gene: 1. Germline V gene sequence: CDR1 MNHEY, CDR2 SVGAGI. CDR3: CASSYSGTANYGYTF. CDR3 coding DNA: TGTGCCAGCAGTTACTCTGGGACAGCTAACTATGGCTACACCTTC.

The chain is built from TRBV19 and TRBJ2-3; D gene ambiguous. The germline CDR1 and CDR2 sequences are LNHDA and SQIVND (reference sequence). Trimming removed 6 bases at V and 4 bases at J, with 11 bases between. The CDR3 contains 13 residues. CDR3 sequence: CASRGPLPDTQYF. The CDR3 DNA reads as TGTGCCAGTAGAGGCCCACTCCCAGATACGCAGTATTTT.

CDR3 in amino acids: CASSLTSTDTQYF. CDR3 bases: TGTGCCAGCAGTCTAACAAGCACAGATACGCAGTATTTT. The J gene is TRBJ2-3, the V gene TRBV6-6, with D unclear. Trimming cost V 5 bases and J 0 bases, with 6 bases left between them. The CDR3 runs to 13 residues. The germline CDR1 and CDR2 sequences are MNHNY and SVGAGI (reference sequence).

V usage is TRBV5-5 and J usage is TRBJ1-5; D perhaps matches TRBD1 (5 bases). The V and J ends lost 3 bases and 1 base respectively, with 17 bases between them. The CDR3 is made up of 17 amino acids. Per the germline V gene, CDR1 is SGHKS and CDR2 is YYEKEE (reference sequence). The CDR3 DNA follows: TGTGCCAGCAGCTGGGGCCGCGTGGGGATCAGCAATCAGCCCCAGCATTTT. This gives the protein CASSWGRVGISNQPQHF.

The chain combines TRBV5-4 with TRBJ1-2; a possible D gene is TRBD1 (6 bases). Trimming removed 4 bases from V and 5 bases from J, with 9 bases in between. The germline gives CDR1 SGHNT, CDR2 YYREEE (reference sequence). CDR3 length: 12 residues. CDR3 sequence: CASSAQGYGYTF. The CDR3 DNA is TGTGCCAGCAGCGCACAGGGTTATGGCTACACCTTC.

The V call is TRBV28, the J call TRBJ1-4; D call uncertain. From germline, CDR1 is MDHEN and CDR2 SYDVKM. This CDR3 has 15 residues. Trimming stripped 4 bases from V and 8 bases from J, with 17 bases between. CDR3 residues: CASSSPRAFREKLFF. The DNA of the CDR3 is TGTGCCAGCAGTTCCCCCCGGGCCTTCCGAGAAAAACTGTTTTTT.

The table lists this clone with a few counts. The rearrangement joins TRBV3-1 (or the pseudogene TRBV3-2) to TRBJ1-3; D is undetermined. The V gene lost 0 bases and the J gene lost 0 bases, with 9 bases spanning the gap. The CDR3 has 16 amino acids. Germline lookup yields CDR1 LGHDT and CDR2 YNNKEL (reference sequence). CDR3 in amino acids: CASSQEIRTSGNTIYF. In nucleotides, the CDR3 is TGTGCCAGCAGCCAAGAGATACGTACCTCTGGAAACACCATATATTTT.

The chain links TRBV7-9 to TRBJ1-1, with D possibly being TRBD1 (6 bases). With 2 bases removed from V and 3 bases from J, the gap between germline ends came to 7 bases. This CDR3 contains 13 residues. The germline gives CDR1 SEHNR, CDR2 FQNEAQ (reference sequence). In DNA form, the CDR3 reads TGTGCCAGCAGCTTATCAGGGGACACTGAAGCTTTCTTT. It yields the protein CASSLSGDTEAFF.